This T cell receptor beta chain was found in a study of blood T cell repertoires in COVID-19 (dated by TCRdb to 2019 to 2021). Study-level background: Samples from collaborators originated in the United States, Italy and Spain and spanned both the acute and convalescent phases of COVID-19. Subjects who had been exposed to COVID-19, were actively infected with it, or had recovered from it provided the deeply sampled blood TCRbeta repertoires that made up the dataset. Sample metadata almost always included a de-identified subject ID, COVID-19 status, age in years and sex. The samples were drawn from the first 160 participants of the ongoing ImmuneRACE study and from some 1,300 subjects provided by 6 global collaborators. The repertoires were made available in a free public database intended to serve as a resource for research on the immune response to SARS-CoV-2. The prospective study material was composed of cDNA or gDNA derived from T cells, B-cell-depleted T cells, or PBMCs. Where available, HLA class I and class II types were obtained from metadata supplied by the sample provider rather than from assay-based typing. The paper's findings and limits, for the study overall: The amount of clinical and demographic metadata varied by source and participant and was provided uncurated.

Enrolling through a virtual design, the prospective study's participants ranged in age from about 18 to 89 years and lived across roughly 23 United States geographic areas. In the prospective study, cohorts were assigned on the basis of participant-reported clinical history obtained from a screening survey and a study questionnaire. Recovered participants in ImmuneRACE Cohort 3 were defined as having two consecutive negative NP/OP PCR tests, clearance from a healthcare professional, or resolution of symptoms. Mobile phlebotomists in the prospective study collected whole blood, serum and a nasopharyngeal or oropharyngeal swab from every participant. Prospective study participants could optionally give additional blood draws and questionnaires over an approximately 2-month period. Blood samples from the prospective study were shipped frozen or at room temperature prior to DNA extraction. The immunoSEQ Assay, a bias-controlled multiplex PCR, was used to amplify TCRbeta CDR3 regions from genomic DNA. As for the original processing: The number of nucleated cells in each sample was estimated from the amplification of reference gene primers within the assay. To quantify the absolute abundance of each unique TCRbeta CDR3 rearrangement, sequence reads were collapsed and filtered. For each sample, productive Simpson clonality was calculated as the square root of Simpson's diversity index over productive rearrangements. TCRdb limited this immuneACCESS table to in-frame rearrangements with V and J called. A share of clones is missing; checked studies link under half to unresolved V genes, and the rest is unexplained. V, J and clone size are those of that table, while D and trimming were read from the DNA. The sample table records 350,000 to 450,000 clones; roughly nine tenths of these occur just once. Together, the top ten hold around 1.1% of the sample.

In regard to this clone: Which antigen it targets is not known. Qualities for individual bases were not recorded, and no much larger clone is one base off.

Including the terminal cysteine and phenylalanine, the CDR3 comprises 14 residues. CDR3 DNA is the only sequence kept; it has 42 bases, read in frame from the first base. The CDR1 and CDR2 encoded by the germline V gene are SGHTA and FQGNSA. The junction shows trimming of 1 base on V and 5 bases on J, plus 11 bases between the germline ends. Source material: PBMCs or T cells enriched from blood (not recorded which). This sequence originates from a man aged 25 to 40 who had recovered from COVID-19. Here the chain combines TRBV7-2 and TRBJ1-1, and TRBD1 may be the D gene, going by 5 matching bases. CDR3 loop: CASSLGFGGTEAFF. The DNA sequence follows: TGTGCCAGCAGCTTAGGGTTCGGGGGGACTGAAGCTTTCTTT. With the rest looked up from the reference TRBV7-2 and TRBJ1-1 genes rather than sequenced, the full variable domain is GAGVSQSPSNKVTEKGKDVELRCDPISGHTALYWYRQSLGQGLEFLIYFQGNSAPDKSGLPSDRFSAERTGGSVSTLTIQRTQQEDSAVYLCASSLGFGGTEAFFGQGTRLTVV.